The rows below give T cell receptor beta chains drawn from one sample of a study of control samples from healthy donors and cancer patients. Generated by immunoSEQ multiplex PCR, the TCRdb table keeps only in-frame clones and is missing some. The repertoire holds roughly 95,000 clones, with roughly 92% as singletons. Sequenced: blood. These receptors were collected from a woman in her twenties or thirties in good health. Each CDR3 is given with its conserved first and last residue. A row's size may be missing; if present it is once, few, many or a size class.

v_gene: TRBV2
abundance: .
CDR3aa: CASSGRRFGQPQHF

v_gene: TRBV18
abundance: .
CDR3aa: CASSPNGGTQTQYF

v_gene: TRBV25-1
abundance: .
CDR3aa: CASSEAGAVNEQFF

v_gene: TRBV10-2
abundance: .
CDR3aa: CASSVPGGTGNTIYF

v_gene: TRBV27
abundance: .
CDR3aa: CASSLLQGPLYEQYF

v_gene: TRBV5-4
abundance: once
CDR3aa: CASSPSGTWGEKLFF

v_gene: TRBV14
abundance: .
CDR3aa: CASSQVRRGRVIMNTEAFF

v_gene: TRBV5-1
abundance: .
CDR3aa: CASSLEVRWGLNTEAFF

v_gene: TRBV27
abundance: .
CDR3aa: CASSFGGGFVGELFF

v_gene: TRBV4-1
abundance: .
CDR3aa: CASSPTNNEQFF

v_gene: TRBV29-1
abundance: .
CDR3aa: CSVEQDITEAFF

v_gene: TRBV11-2
abundance: .
CDR3aa: CASRGITEAFF

v_gene: TRBV5-1
abundance: .
CDR3aa: CASSLDGGTFYNEQFF

v_gene: TRBV5-1
abundance: .
CDR3aa: CASSPENSLTEAFF

v_gene: TRBV3-1/TRBV3-2
abundance: once
CDR3aa: CASSQEWGGDQPQHF

v_gene: TRBV10-1
abundance: .
CDR3aa: CASSENPKPEAFF

v_gene: TRBV3-1/TRBV3-2
abundance: .
CDR3aa: CASSQERSGQYF

v_gene: TRBV28
abundance: .
CDR3aa: CASSLAAGGSYEQYF

v_gene: TRBV7-2
abundance: .
CDR3aa: CASSLVAGGPGELFF

v_gene: TRBV7-9
abundance: .
CDR3aa: CASSPWTSSAYEQYF

v_gene: TRBV5-4
abundance: .
CDR3aa: CASSFQGRTTEAFF

v_gene: TRBV9
abundance: .
CDR3aa: CASSLSSGRGGHEQFF

v_gene: TRBV19
abundance: once
CDR3aa: CASNLGSTGEQFF

v_gene: TRBV29-1
abundance: .
CDR3aa: CSVEIQGGSGYTF

v_gene: TRBV6-1
abundance: .
CDR3aa: CASSEVGQGGNTIYF

v_gene: TRBV9
abundance: once
CDR3aa: CASSVAGMEYNEQFF

v_gene: TRBV4-2
abundance: .
CDR3aa: CASSQETGPGGYTF

v_gene: TRBV5-1
abundance: .
CDR3aa: CASSLLAGQGGDGELFF

v_gene: TRBV6-5
abundance: .
CDR3aa: CASHLGWSYNSPLHF

v_gene: TRBV11-2
abundance: .
CDR3aa: CASSTGLAGNTGELFF

v_gene: TRBV3-1/TRBV3-2
abundance: .
CDR3aa: CASTPASTANTEAFF